This record looks at one T cell receptor (beta chain) sequence and its context. Its antigen is unidentified. This entry comes from a study of beta chain features in type 1 diabetes. General observations from the study: Sequencing the cDNA could make cells with high TCR expression show up more than they should.

Every bit of the isolated RNA underwent reverse transcription, so sequencing read expressed TCRB transcripts. Some clones are missing from TCRdb's copy, which holds only in-frame ones; the method was immunoSEQ multiplex PCR. The data contain roughly 380,000 clones, around 20% of them singletons. The germline V and J ends were trimmed by 2 bases and 7 bases, with 14 bases remaining between them. CDR1 SGHAT and CDR2 FQNNGV come from the germline V gene. The CDR3 spans 14 residues. Sequenced material: naive CD4+ T cells from blood. The chain uses TRBV11-2 and TRBJ2-5; weak D call: TRBD2 (6 bases). The clonotype was recovered from a woman younger than 30 in good health. The CDR3 sequence: CASSLNTQGGTQYF. In nucleotides, the CDR3 is TGTGCCAGCAGCTTAAACACCCAGGGAGGGACCCAGTACTTC. Filled out from reference TRBV11-2 and TRBJ2-5, the complete variable domain reads EAGVAQSPRYKIIEKRQSVAFWCNPISGHATLYWYQQILGQGPKLLIQFQNNGVVDDSQLPKDRFSAERLKGVDSTLKIQPAKLEDSAVYLCASSLNTQGGTQYFGPGTRLLVL.